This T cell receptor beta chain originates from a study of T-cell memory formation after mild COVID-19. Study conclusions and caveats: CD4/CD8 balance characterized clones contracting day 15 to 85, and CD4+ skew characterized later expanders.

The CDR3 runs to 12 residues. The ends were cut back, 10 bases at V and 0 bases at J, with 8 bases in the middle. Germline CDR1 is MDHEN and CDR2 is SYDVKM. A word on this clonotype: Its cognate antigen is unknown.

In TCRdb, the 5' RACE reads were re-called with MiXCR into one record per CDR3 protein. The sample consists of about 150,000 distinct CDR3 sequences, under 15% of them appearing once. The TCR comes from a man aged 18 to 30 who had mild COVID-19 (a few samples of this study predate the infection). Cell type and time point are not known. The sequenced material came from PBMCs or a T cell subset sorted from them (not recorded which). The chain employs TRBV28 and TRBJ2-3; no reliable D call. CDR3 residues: CATLGSTDTQYF. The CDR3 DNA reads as TGTGCCACCCTTGGTAGCACAGATACGCAGTATTTT. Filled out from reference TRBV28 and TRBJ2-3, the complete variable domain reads DVKVTQSSRYLVKRTGEKVFLECVQDMDHENMFWYRQDPGLGLRLIYFSYDVKMKEKGDIPEGYSVSREKKERFSLILESASTNQTSMYLCATLGSTDTQYFGPGTRLTVL.